This TCR beta chain comes out of a study of cytomegalovirus exposure and HLA in healthy donors. Findings and limits, study-wide: In vitro testing confirmed a few CMV-associated chains as specific for CMV antigens.

Clones were sequenced by immunoSEQ multiplex PCR, and TCRdb holds only the in-frame ones, with some missing. The table records 150,000 to 200,000 clones, over 85% of them present only once. In the case of this clone: What it binds is unknown.

Germline CDR1 reads LNHNV; CDR2 reads YYDKDF (reference sequence). This CDR3 contains 15 residues. V shed 0 bases and J shed 10 bases, with 18 bases lying between them. The chain employs TRBV15 and TRBJ1-2; D call uncertain. Sequenced: PBMCs. This receptor was identified in a woman aged 18-29 years in good health and CMV-seropositive. CDR3 loop: CATSRDTPRTGDYTF. CDR3 in DNA: TGTGCCACCAGCAGAGATACCCCCAGGACTGGGGACTACACCTTC.